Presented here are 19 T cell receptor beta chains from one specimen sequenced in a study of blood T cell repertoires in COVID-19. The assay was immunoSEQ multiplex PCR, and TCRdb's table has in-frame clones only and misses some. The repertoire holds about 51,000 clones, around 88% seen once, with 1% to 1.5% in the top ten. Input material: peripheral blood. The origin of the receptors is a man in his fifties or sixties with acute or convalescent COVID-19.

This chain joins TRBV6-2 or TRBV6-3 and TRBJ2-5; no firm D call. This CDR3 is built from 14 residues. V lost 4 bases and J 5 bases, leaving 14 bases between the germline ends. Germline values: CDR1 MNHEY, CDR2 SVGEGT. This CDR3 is CASSSPLSGETQYF. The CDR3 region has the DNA TGTGCCAGCAGTTCCCCTTTATCCGGGGAGACCCAGTACTTC.

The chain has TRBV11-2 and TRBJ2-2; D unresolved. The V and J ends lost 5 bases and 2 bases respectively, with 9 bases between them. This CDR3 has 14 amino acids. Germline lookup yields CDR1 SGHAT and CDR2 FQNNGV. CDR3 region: CASSQIKNTGELFF. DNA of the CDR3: TGTGCCAGCAGCCAGATCAAAAACACCGGGGAGCTGTTTTTT.

The CDR3 sequence: CASSQDQARGQGYTF. The CDR3 nucleotides are TGCGCCAGCAGCCAAGATCAAGCCAGGGGGCAGGGCTACACCTTC. The V gene is TRBV4-1, the J gene TRBJ1-2; 8 bases map to TRBD1. The V segment lost 0 bases and the J segment 8 bases; nucleotides outside the gene matches: 8. The CDR3 length is 15 residues. Germline CDR1 is MGHRA and CDR2 is YSYEKL.

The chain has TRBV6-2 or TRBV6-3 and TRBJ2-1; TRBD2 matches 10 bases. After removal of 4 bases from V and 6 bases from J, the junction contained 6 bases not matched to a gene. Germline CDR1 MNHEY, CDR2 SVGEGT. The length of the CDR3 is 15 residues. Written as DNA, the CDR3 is TGTGCCAGCAGTTTGCTAGCGGGAGCGGTCAATGAGCAGTTCTTC. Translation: CASSLLAGAVNEQFF.

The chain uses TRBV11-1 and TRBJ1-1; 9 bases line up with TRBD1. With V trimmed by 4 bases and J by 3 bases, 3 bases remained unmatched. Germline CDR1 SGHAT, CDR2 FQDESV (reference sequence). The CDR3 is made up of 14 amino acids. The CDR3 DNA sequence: TGTGCCAGCAGCTCCACAGGGGGCGACACTGAAGCTTTCTTT. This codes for CASSSTGGDTEAFF. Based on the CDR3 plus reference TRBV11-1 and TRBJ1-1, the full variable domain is EAEVAQSPRYKITEKSQAVAFWCDPISGHATLYWYRQILGQGPELLVQFQDESVVDDSQLPKDRFSAERLKGVDSTLKIQPAELGDSAMYLCASSSTGGDTEAFFGQGTRLTVV.

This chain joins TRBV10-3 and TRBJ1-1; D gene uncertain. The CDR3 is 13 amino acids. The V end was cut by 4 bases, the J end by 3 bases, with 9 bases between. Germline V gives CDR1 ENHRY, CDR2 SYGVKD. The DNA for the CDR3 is TGTGCCATCAGTGTGAATCCGGACACTGAAGCTTTCTTT. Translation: CAISVNPDTEAFF.

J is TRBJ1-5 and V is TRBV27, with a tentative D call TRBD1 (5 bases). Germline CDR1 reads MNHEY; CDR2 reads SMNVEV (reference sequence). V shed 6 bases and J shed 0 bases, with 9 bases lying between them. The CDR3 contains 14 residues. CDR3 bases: TGTGCCAGCAGCCCAGGGAATAGCAATCAGCCCCAGCATTTT. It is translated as CASSPGNSNQPQHF.

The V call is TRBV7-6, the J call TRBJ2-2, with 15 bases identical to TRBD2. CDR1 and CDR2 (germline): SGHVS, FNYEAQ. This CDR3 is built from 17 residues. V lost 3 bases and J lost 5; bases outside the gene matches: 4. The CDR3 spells CASSFGLAGGLTGELFF. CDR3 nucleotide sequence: TGTGCCAGCAGCTTTGGACTAGCGGGAGGGCTGACCGGGGAGCTGTTTTTT.

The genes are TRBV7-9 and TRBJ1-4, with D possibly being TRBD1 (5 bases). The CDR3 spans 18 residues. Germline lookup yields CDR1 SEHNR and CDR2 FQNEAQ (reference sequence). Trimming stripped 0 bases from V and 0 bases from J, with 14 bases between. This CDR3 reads CASSLARGSIATNEKLFF. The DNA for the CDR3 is TGTGCCAGCAGCTTAGCACGGGGGTCAATCGCAACTAATGAAAAACTGTTTTTT.

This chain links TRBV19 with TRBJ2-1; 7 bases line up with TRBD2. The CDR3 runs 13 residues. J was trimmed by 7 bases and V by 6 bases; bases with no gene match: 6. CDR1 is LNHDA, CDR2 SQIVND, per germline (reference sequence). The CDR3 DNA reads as TGTGCCAGTAGCCCGATGCGGGGGAATGAGCAGTTCTTC. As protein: CASSPMRGNEQFF.

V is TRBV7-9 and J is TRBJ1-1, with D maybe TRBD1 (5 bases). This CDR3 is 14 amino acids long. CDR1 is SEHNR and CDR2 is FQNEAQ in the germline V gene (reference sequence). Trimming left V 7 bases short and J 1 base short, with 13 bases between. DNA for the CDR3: TGTGCCAGCACCGGGGCACGAGGGAACACTGAAGCTTTCTTT. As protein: CASTGARGNTEAFF.

The CDR3 sequence is CASSARGNTEAFF. The CDR3 nucleotides are TGCGCCAGCAGTGCACGAGGGAACACTGAAGCTTTCTTT. The chain joins TRBV10-1 to TRBJ1-1; D gene uncertain. The germline V and J ends were trimmed by 4 bases and 1 base, with 7 bases remaining between them. Germline V CDR1 and CDR2: WNHNN, SYGVQD (reference sequence). This CDR3 is 13 amino acids long.

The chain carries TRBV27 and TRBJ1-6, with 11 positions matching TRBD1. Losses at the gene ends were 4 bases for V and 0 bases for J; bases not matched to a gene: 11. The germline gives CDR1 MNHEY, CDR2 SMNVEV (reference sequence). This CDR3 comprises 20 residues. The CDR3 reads CASSSTPGTGGSSYNSPLHF. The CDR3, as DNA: TGTGCCAGCAGTTCTACCCCCGGGACAGGGGGAAGCTCCTATAATTCACCCCTCCACTTT.

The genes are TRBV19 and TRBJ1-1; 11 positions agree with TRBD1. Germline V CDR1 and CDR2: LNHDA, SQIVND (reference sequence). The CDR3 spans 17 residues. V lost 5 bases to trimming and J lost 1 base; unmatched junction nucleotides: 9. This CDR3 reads CASSSGQGARENTEAFF. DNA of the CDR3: TGTGCCAGTAGTTCAGGACAGGGGGCGAGGGAGAACACTGAAGCTTTCTTT.

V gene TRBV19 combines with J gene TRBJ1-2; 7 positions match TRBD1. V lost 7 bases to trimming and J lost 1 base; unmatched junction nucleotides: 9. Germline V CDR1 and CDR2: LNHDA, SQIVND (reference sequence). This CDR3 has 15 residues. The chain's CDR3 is CASTDPGGSNYGYTF. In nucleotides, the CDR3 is TGTGCCAGTACCGACCCAGGGGGTAGTAACTATGGCTACACCTTC.

The CDR3 reads CASSLGLAGGPSTDTQYF. CDR3 nucleotides: TGTGCCAGCAGCTTAGGACTAGCGGGGGGCCCTAGCACAGATACGCAGTATTTT. The V gene is TRBV5-6, the J gene TRBJ2-3; 14 bases agree with TRBD2. Losses at the gene ends were 2 bases for V and 0 bases for J; bases not matched to a gene: 5. CDR1 SGHDT and CDR2 YYEEEE come from the germline V gene. The CDR3 length is 18 residues.

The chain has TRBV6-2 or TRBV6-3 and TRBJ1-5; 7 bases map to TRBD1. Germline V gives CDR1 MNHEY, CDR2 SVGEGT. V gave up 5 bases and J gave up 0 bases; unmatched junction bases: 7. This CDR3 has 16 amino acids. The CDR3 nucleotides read TGTGCCAGCAGTCCAACCGGGACAGCTAGCAATCAGCCCCAGCATTTT. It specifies CASSPTGTASNQPQHF.

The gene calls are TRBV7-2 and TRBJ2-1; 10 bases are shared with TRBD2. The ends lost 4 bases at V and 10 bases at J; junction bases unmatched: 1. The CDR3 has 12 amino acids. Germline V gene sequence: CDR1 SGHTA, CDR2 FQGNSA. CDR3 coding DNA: TGTGCCAGCAGCTCACTAGCGGGAGAGCAGTTCTTC. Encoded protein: CASSSLAGEQFF.

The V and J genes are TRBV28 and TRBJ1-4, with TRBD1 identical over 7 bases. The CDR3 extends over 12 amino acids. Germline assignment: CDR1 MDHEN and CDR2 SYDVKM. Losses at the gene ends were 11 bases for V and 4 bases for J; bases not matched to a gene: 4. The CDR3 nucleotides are TGTGCCTGCCGACAGGGTAATGAAAAACTGTTTTTT. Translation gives CACRQGNEKLFF.